The next 21 T cell receptor beta chains were all read from a single sample in a study of shared clonotypes between healthy human individuals. Profiling relied on immunoSEQ multiplex PCR, and the TCRdb table lists in-frame clones only, not all of them. This table has 1.5 million to 2.5 million clones, approximately 94% appearing once. CD45RO negativity and positive selection for CCR7 defined naive CD8 cells, a population that excluded terminally differentiated effector memory CD45RA+ cells. The sample consisted of naive CD8+ T cells sorted from blood. These receptors came from a man aged 18 to 30 in good health.

V is TRBV6-5 and J is TRBJ1-4, with D possibly being TRBD1 (6 bases). Germline CDR1 is MNHEY and CDR2 is SVGAGI. V dropped 3 bases and J dropped 8 bases, with 16 bases sitting between them. The CDR3 contains 15 residues. CDR3 amino acids: CASSYYQGLGEKLFF. The CDR3 DNA reads TGTGCCAGCAGTTATTATCAGGGGCTAGGGGAAAAACTGTTTTTT.

This CDR3 is CASSRSGGAIYEQFF. CDR3 nucleotide sequence: TGTGCCAGCAGCCGTAGCGGGGGGGCCATCTATGAGCAGTTCTTC. The chain recombines TRBV11-3 with TRBJ2-1; TRBD2 matches at 11 bases. Germline trimming cut 5 bases from V and 8 bases from J; bases unmatched to any gene: 8. Looked up from germline, CDR1 is SGHNT and CDR2 is YENEEA. This CDR3 spans 15 amino acids.

Regarding this clone: A read error may produce the germline difference seen at one junction end. Other DNA sequences in this specimen translate into the identical CDR3. V usage is TRBV7-7 and J usage is TRBJ2-7; D remains unclear. CDR1 and CDR2 from the germline V gene are SSHAT and FNYEAQ (reference sequence). This CDR3 spans 13 amino acids. DNA of the CDR3: TGTGCTAGCAGCTTAGAGATGGGTTACGAGCAGTACTTC. Translating gives CASSLEMGYEQYF. The full variable domain, with the rest looked up from reference TRBV7-7 and TRBJ2-7, is GAGVSQSPRYKVTKRGQDVTLRCDPISSHATLYWYQQALGQGPEFLTYFNYEAQPDKSGLPSDRFSAERPEGSISTLTIQRTEQRDSAMYRCASSLEMGYEQYFGPGTRLTVT.

The chain is built from TRBV10-3 and TRBJ2-7; perhaps TRBD1 as D (6 bases). This CDR3 spans 13 amino acids. Germline CDR1 and CDR2: ENHRY and SYGVKD. V was clipped by 1 base and J by 2 bases, with 6 bases between them. This CDR3 is CAISEWTAYEQYF. CDR3 DNA: TGTGCCATCAGTGAGTGGACAGCCTACGAGCAGTACTTC.

The chain links TRBV29-1 to TRBJ2-6; D is uncertain. Per germline, CDR1 SQVTM and CDR2 ANQGSEA. V lost 7 bases, J lost 9 bases, and 13 bases lay in between. There are 12 residues in the CDR3. CDR3 nucleotide sequence: TGCAGCGCAGAGGAACAGAGCAACGTCCTGACTTTC. This encodes CSAEEQSNVLTF.

This chain connects TRBV27 to TRBJ2-7; D perhaps matches TRBD2 (5 bases). Per germline, CDR1 MNHEY and CDR2 SMNVEV (reference sequence). V lost 5 bases to trimming and J lost 5 bases, with 13 bases between them. CDR3 length: 13 amino acids. CDR3 protein: CASSPGNRHEQYF. CDR3 nucleotides: TGTGCCAGCAGTCCCGGGAATCGCCACGAGCAGTACTTC.

This chain uses TRBV27 with TRBJ2-7; D ambiguous. Trimming stripped 5 bases from V and 5 bases from J, with 10 bases between. CDR1 is MNHEY and CDR2 is SMNVEV in the germline V gene (reference sequence). There are 12 residues in the CDR3. For the CDR3, the DNA is TGTGCCAGCAGTCCCGCAGTCGACGAGCAGTACTTC. Translated: CASSPAVDEQYF.

This chain connects TRBV2 to TRBJ2-1, with 9 bases lining up with TRBD2. This CDR3 is 17 amino acids long. The V gene's germline CDR1 is SNHLY and CDR2 FYNNEI. V shed 6 bases and J 5 bases; nucleotides not matched to a gene: 14. CDR3 in DNA: TGTGCCAGCAGCGAGGAACCGGGACTAGCAAACCACAATGAGCAGTTCTTC. Residues: CASSEEPGLANHNEQFF. Variable domain in full (rest from reference TRBV2 and TRBJ2-1): EPEVTQTPSHQVTQMGQEVILRCVPISNHLYFYWYRQILGQKVEFLVSFYNNEISEKSEIFDDQFSVERPDGSNFTLKIRSTKLEDSAMYFCASSEEPGLANHNEQFFGPGTRLTVL.

The chain combines TRBV27 with TRBJ1-2; perhaps TRBD1 as D (6 bases). Looked up from germline, CDR1 is MNHEY and CDR2 is SMNVEV (reference sequence). This CDR3 spans 16 amino acids. V dropped 3 bases and J dropped 4 bases, with 18 bases sitting between them. CDR3 sequence (DNA): TGTGCCAGCAGTTTCTCTATGGGGGCAATCGTCTATGGCTACACCTTC. It codes for CASSFSMGAIVYGYTF.

The count of this clone is one. This chain links TRBV7-9 with TRBJ2-2; D possibly uses TRBD1 or TRBD2 (6 bases each). The CDR3 runs 14 residues. V was pared by 2 bases and J by 7 bases, with 11 bases between. The germline CDR1 and CDR2 sequences are SEHNR and FQNEAQ (reference sequence). CDR3 nucleotides: TGTGCCAGCAGCTTACCGGGGGCCGGCGGGGAGCTGTTTTTT. It yields the protein CASSLPGAGGELFF. Based on the CDR3 plus reference TRBV7-9 and TRBJ2-2, the full variable domain is DTGVSQNPRHKITKRGQNVTFRCDPISEHNRLYWYRQTLGQGPEFLTYFQNEAQLEKSRLLSDRFSAERPKGSFSTLEIQRTEQGDSAMYLCASSLPGAGGELFFGEGSRLTVL.

The chain joins TRBV4-1 to TRBJ2-2, with 7 bases that match TRBD1. The CDR3 contains 14 residues. Trimming removed 4 bases from V and 5 bases from J; junction bases left unmatched: 4. CDR1 MGHRA and CDR2 YSYEKL come from the germline V gene. The CDR3 coding sequence is TGCGCCAGCAGCCCCGGGACAGTTACCGGGGAGCTGTTTTTT. Protein sequence: CASSPGTVTGELFF.

The V gene is TRBV30, the J gene TRBJ2-5, with D possibly being TRBD2 (5 bases). The end of the DNA is better explained by TRBJ2-7, so the J call may be wrong. Per germline, CDR1 GTSNPN and CDR2 SVGIG (reference sequence). This CDR3 is 13 amino acids long. CDR3 loop: CAWSVGATYEQYF. DNA of the CDR3: TGTGCCTGGAGTGTGGGAGCTACCTACGAGCAGTACTTC.

The chain uses TRBV9 and TRBJ1-2, with 8 bases fitting TRBD1. This CDR3 contains 13 residues. The V segment lost 5 bases and the J segment 6 bases; nucleotides outside the gene matches: 6. Germline V gene lookup returns CDR1 SGDLS and CDR2 YYNGEE. CDR3 in DNA: TGTGCCAGCAGTCTCCAGGGGGCTGATGGCTACACCTTC. Translating it yields CASSLQGADGYTF. Based on the CDR3 plus reference TRBV9 and TRBJ1-2, the full variable domain is DSGVTQTPKHLITATGQRVTLRCSPRSGDLSVYWYQQSLDQGLQFLIQYYNGEERAKGNILERFSAQQFPDLHSELNLSSLELGDSALYFCASSLQGADGYTFGSGTRLTVV.

This sequence joins TRBV10-3 and TRBJ1-1; 7 nucleotides align to TRBD1. The germline CDR1 and CDR2 sequences are ENHRY and SYGVKD. The CDR3 contains 14 residues. V lost 2 bases, J lost 6 bases, and 6 bases stayed unmatched. CDR3 protein: CAISETGETAEAFF. CDR3 sequence (DNA): TGTGCCATCAGTGAGACAGGGGAGACGGCTGAAGCTTTCTTT.

The chain couples TRBV5-4 to TRBJ2-5; 7 bases are a match to TRBD1. With V trimmed by 7 bases and J by 13 bases, 7 bases remained unmatched. CDR1 and CDR2 (germline): SGHNT, YYREEE (reference sequence). The CDR3 is 10 residues long. The CDR3 protein is CASGVGQLYF. The CDR3 coding sequence is TGTGCCAGCGGGGTGGGACAGTTGTACTTC.

Remarks on this clone: The sample holds other DNA sequences that translate to the same CDR3. V is TRBV27 and J is TRBJ2-7; TRBD1 agrees at 9 bases. V shed 5 bases and J 4 bases; nucleotides not matched to a gene: 9. The CDR3 has 15 residues. Germline-derived CDR1 and CDR2 are MNHEY and SMNVEV (reference sequence). CDR3 sequence: CASSPTGGPPYEQYF. For the CDR3, the DNA is TGTGCCAGCAGTCCCACAGGGGGCCCCCCTTACGAGCAGTACTTC.

The V and J genes are TRBV7-9 and TRBJ1-6; possibly TRBD1 for D (5 bases). V lost 4 bases and J lost 9, with 19 bases in between. Per germline, CDR1 SEHNR and CDR2 FQNEAQ (reference sequence). The CDR3 is 16 residues long. The CDR3 sequence: CASSSSSGGYASPLHF. The CDR3 DNA is TGTGCCAGCAGCTCCTCGAGTGGGGGGTACGCTTCACCCCTCCACTTT.

This chain connects TRBV30 to TRBJ2-1; possibly TRBD2 for D (6 bases). Trimming took off 0 bases at V and 1 base at J, with 10 bases between the two ends. Per germline, CDR1 GTSNPN and CDR2 SVGIG (reference sequence). The CDR3 is made up of 15 amino acids. CDR3: CAWSVSSASYNEQFF. The CDR3 DNA reads TGTGCCTGGAGTGTATCTAGCGCTTCCTACAATGAGCAGTTCTTC.

The V and J genes are TRBV7-8 and TRBJ2-1; the D call may be TRBD1 or TRBD2 (5 bases each). Germline CDR1 is SGHVS and CDR2 is FQNEAQ. V lost 2 bases and J lost 8, with 19 bases in between. This CDR3 comprises 16 residues. Written as DNA, the CDR3 is TGTGCCAGCAGCTTACTGACCGGGACCACCAGCCATGAGCAGTTCTTC. Its protein is CASSLLTGTTSHEQFF.

For this clone: Other DNA sequences of this sample code for an identical CDR3. V gene TRBV5-4 combines with J gene TRBJ2-7; D is undetermined. Germline V CDR1 and CDR2: SGHNT, YYREEE (reference sequence). The CDR3 is 12 amino acids. V gave up 3 bases and J gave up 6 bases, with 10 bases separating them. In nucleotides, the CDR3 is TGTGCCAGCAGCTCGGATGGTGGCGAGCAGTACTTC. Translating it yields CASSSDGGEQYF.

This clone was observed once. Additional DNA sequences in this sample encode the identical CDR3. The chain links TRBV4-3 to TRBJ2-7; 7 bases map to TRBD1. Trimming removed 0 bases from V and 1 base from J; junction bases left unmatched: 0. CDR1 and CDR2 (germline): LGHNA, YSLEER. The CDR3 consists of 14 residues. This CDR3 is CASSQEGQSYEQYF. The CDR3 DNA reads TGCGCCAGCAGCCAAGAGGGACAGTCCTACGAGCAGTACTTC.